This entry describes one T cell receptor (beta chain). Its antigen is not identified. Next came a second PCR, run for roughly 6 to 11 cycles, which used a sample-barcoded 5' primer along with a J-beta primer mix. TCRdb reanalysed the 5' RACE reads using MiXCR and keeps one entry per CDR3 protein. Counted here are some 550,000 distinct CDR3 sequences, 45% to 55% occurring once; the ten biggest clones make up around 24%. The data were taken from a study of blood T cells in healthy people across ages. Per germline, CDR1 ENHRY and CDR2 SYGVKD. V was clipped by 0 bases and J by 5 bases; unmatched bases: 7. CDR3 size: 17 residues. General study results and limits: Age advanced and TCR beta diversity per million T cells fell, roughly linearly.

Donors were healthy Caucasian individuals from Russia aged roughly 6 to 90. Samples had at least 7 million PBMCs isolated from them. This chain uses TRBV10-3 with TRBJ2-2; 9 bases match TRBD2. The sequencing sample was made of blood. The clonotype was recovered from an elderly man in good health. The chain's CDR3 is CAISESRSGGNTGELFF. DNA for the CDR3: TGTGCCATCAGTGAGTCGAGGAGCGGGGGGAATACCGGGGAGCTGTTTTTT.